This T cell receptor beta chain was identified during a study of PD-L1 blockade in urothelial cancer. Whole-study context: Analysis of the blood was performed 3 weeks (second dose) and 6 weeks after treatment start.

Spiking of synthetic TCR analog templates was performed in each PCR. Clones were read by immunoSEQ multiplex PCR, and TCRdb kept only the in-frame ones, dropping some. The sample contains tens of thousands of clones, about 85% of which appear only once. Findings and limits, study-wide: Prediction of better survival came from below-median pretreatment blood TCR clonality.

Note on this clone: The target antigen is unknown.

Each patient gave between 1 and 8 samples of peripheral blood mononuclear cells, which were collected pretreatment and during treatment. The receptor's source is a woman in her seventies with urothelial cancer. Here the sequenced sample was PBMCs, taken around atezolizumab (anti-PD-L1) treatment.

The CDR3 DNA reads TGTGCCAGCAGCTTAAGCCAGGGGGATGGCTACACCTTC. It encodes CASSLSQGDGYTF. The chain recombines TRBV7-2 with TRBJ1-2; 7 nucleotides agree with TRBD1. Germline CDR1 reads SGHTA; CDR2 reads FQGNSA. The ends lost 2 bases at V and 6 bases at J; junction bases unmatched: 3. CDR3 length: 13 residues.